Listed below are T cell receptor beta chains from one sample, sequenced in a study of CD8 T cells in ankylosing spondylitis. TCRdb processed the 5' RACE reads anew with MiXCR; each CDR3 protein has one entry. The table lists some 700,000 distinct CDR3 sequences, 15% to 20% of them singletons. Source material: blood, either unsorted or a sorted T cell fraction (not recorded which). Receptor source: a male donor with ankylosing spondylitis. Each CDR3 is given with its conserved first and last residue. D genes are given only for firm matches. Clone size is given for some rows only: seen once, a few or many times, or a class if the clone is expanded.

j_call v_call d_call clone_size cdr3_nt cdr3_aa
TRBJ2-1 TRBV28 . few TGTGCCAGCACCCCTGGACAGAAGATATCCTACAATGAGCAGTTCTTC CASTPGQKISYNEQFF
TRBJ1-1 TRBV5-6 . few TGTGCCAGCAGCTTGGTCGGGGGCGCCGGGAACACTGAAGCTTTCTTT CASSLVGGAGNTEAFF
TRBJ1-5 TRBV6-2/TRBV6-3 . once TGTGCCAGCAGTTACCGGCAGGGGTATGGGCAGCCCCAGCATTTT CASSYRQGYGQPQHF
TRBJ2-3 TRBV7-9 . once TGTGCCAGCAGCTCGATGGGACTGACAGGAGATACGCAGTATTTT CASSSMGLTGDTQYF
TRBJ1-4 TRBV7-2 TRBD1 once TGTGCCAGCAGCTTGGGAGGGCAGGGGGACGAAAAACTGTTTTTT CASSLGGQGDEKLFF
TRBJ2-7 TRBV7-9 TRBD1 many TGTGCCAGCAGCTTCAGGGACAGAGCCTACGAGCAGTACTTC CASSFRDRAYEQYF
TRBJ1-3 TRBV6-2/TRBV6-3 TRBD1 few TGTGCCAGCAGCCAGCCGGGACAGGCTGGAAACACCATATATTTT CASSQPGQAGNTIYF
TRBJ2-5 TRBV7-8 . . TGTGCCAGCAGCTCCCCCAGCACCGACAGATCCCAAGAGACCCAGTACTTC CASSSPSTDRSQETQYF
TRBJ2-7 TRBV20-1 TRBD2 . TGCAGTGCTAGTTGGCGGGGGACTAGCGGGAGGCACGAGCAGTACTTC CSASWRGTSGRHEQYF
TRBJ2-7 TRBV7-2 . many TGTGCCAGCAGCTATAGAGGCGGGCCCTACGAGCAGTACTTC CASSYRGGPYEQYF
TRBJ1-2 TRBV20-1 . few TGCAGTGCTACCAGGGAACGCGGCTACACCTTC CSATRERGYTF
TRBJ2-2 TRBV6-2/TRBV6-3 . . TGTGCCAGCCGACCCGACCCATCGTATGGCGGGGAGCTGTTTTTT CASRPDPSYGGELFF
TRBJ2-2 TRBV12-3/TRBV12-4 . . TGTGCCAGCAGTCGTACGTTGAACACCGGGGAGCTGTTTTTT CASSRTLNTGELFF
TRBJ2-2 TRBV27 . few TGTGCCAGCAGTTTTAGAGGCTATGCGAACACCGGGGAGCTGTTTTTT CASSFRGYANTGELFF
TRBJ1-1 TRBV4-3 TRBD1 . TGCGCCAGCAGCCAAGCTGGGACAGGGCGAAATACTGAAGCTTTCTTT CASSQAGTGRNTEAFF
TRBJ2-2 TRBV5-1 . many TGCGCCAGCAGCTTGTCCAATAGTGTGAGCACCGGGGAGCTGTTTTTT CASSLSNSVSTGELFF
TRBJ1-6 TRBV6-5 . many TGTGCCAGCAGTTACGCCTCAGGGGTGGGTAATTCACCCCTCCACTTT CASSYASGVGNSPLHF
TRBJ1-2 TRBV6-1 . few TGTGCCAGTAGAATCGGGACGCAGTATGGCTACACCTTC CASRIGTQYGYTF
TRBJ1-6 TRBV20-1 . . TGCAGTGCTAGAGATTTTCGGGGTCCCTATAATTCACCCCTCCACTTT CSARDFRGPYNSPLHF
TRBJ2-3 TRBV29-1 . few TGCAGCGCCGAGAGGGCAGCCAACACAGATACGCAGTATTTT CSAERAANTDTQYF
TRBJ1-1 TRBV2 TRBD1 . TGTGCCAGCAGTGCTGACAGGGTGGACGTCACTGAAGCTTTCTTT CASSADRVDVTEAFF
TRBJ2-4 TRBV27 . few TGTGCCAGCAGTAGCCTACCTGTAGCCAAAAACATTCAGTACTTC CASSSLPVAKNIQYF
TRBJ2-7 TRBV12-3/TRBV12-4 TRBD2 . TGTGCCAGCAGTTTAGGCGGCGGGAGCTACGTGCAGTACTTC CASSLGGGSYVQYF
TRBJ1-2 TRBV7-2 . . TGTGCCAGCAGCTACTCAACAGGGCCGGGCTACACCTTC CASSYSTGPGYTF
TRBJ2-7 TRBV6-2/TRBV6-3 TRBD2 . TGTGCCAGCAACCCACGACTAGCTCCCGAGCAGTACTTC CASNPRLAPEQYF
TRBJ2-2 TRBV5-1 . many TGCGCCAGCAGCCCCTTTGTCCTCGGGGAGCTGTTTTTT CASSPFVLGELFF
TRBJ1-1 TRBV2 TRBD1 few TGTGCCAGCAGTGGGGGACAGTTCTCGGACACTGAAGCTTTCTTT CASSGGQFSDTEAFF
TRBJ2-5 TRBV7-8 . . TGTGCCAGCAGCTTAAAGCCAGCCGAGGAGACCCAGTACTTC CASSLKPAEETQYF
TRBJ2-3 TRBV5-1 . . TGCGCCAGCAGCTCCTTTGGGGGTTGGACAGATACGCAGTATTTT CASSSFGGWTDTQYF
TRBJ2-3 TRBV7-9 TRBD2 . TGTGCCAGCAGCGCCACTAGCGGGTATTACACAGATACGCAGTATTTT CASSATSGYYTDTQYF
TRBJ1-4 TRBV25-1 . few TGTGCCAGCAGTGAATTTCGTCCAGCAACTAATGAAAAACTGTTTTTT CASSEFRPATNEKLFF
TRBJ2-5 TRBV2 TRBD2 few TGTGCCAGCAAGTTCCTTAGCGGGGGGTACCAAGAGACCCAGTACTTC CASKFLSGGYQETQYF
TRBJ2-3 TRBV12-3/TRBV12-4 . . TGTGCCAGCAGTTTTGGCGGGGAAACAGATACGCAGTATTTT CASSFGGETDTQYF
TRBJ1-6 TRBV9 TRBD1 . TGTGCCAGCAGCGTAACGGGACAGGGTAATTCACCCCTCCACTTT CASSVTGQGNSPLHF
TRBJ1-2 TRBV20-1 . many TGCAGTGCTAGCTTCAGGGATGGCTACACCTTC CSASFRDGYTF
TRBJ2-7 TRBV7-9 TRBD2 . TGTGCCAGCAGCTCAACTAGCGGGGGGGCCTTC CASSSTSGGAF
TRBJ2-5 TRBV10-3 TRBD1 . TGTGCCATCAGTGAACAGGGACAGGGGAAGGAGACCCAGTACTTC CAISEQGQGKETQYF
TRBJ2-5 TRBV6-5 . few TGTGCCAGCACTCAACCCGGAGAGACCCAGTACTTC CASTQPGETQYF
TRBJ2-7 TRBV25-1 TRBD2 few TGTGCCAGCAGTCCCGTCCGGGGGGAGGCGTCCCTGCAGTACTTC CASSPVRGEASLQYF
TRBJ2-7 TRBV12-3/TRBV12-4 TRBD2 . TGTGCCAGCAGTTCGCCAGCGGGGGGGCTTTACGAGCAGTACTTC CASSSPAGGLYEQYF
TRBJ1-1 TRBV5-3 . . TGTGCCAGATTTCTCTCCGTAGAAGACGGACCCATGAACACTGAAGCTTTCTTT CARFLSVEDGPMNTEAFF
TRBJ1-2 TRBV6-2/TRBV6-3 . . TGTGCCAGCAGTTACCAGGGTCGTGGCTACACCTTC CASSYQGRGYTF
TRBJ2-5 TRBV12-3/TRBV12-4 TRBD2 many TGTGCCAGCAGCGGACTAGCGGGAGAGGAGACCCAGTACTTC CASSGLAGEETQYF
TRBJ2-1 TRBV5-1 . many TGCGCCAGCAGCTTGGTCGTAGGAGGCAATGAGCAGTTCTTC CASSLVVGGNEQFF
TRBJ2-3 TRBV20-1 . . TGCAGTGCCAGCCCTTCCGGGACTCCCTATAGTGCGCAGTATTTT CSASPSGTPYSAQYF
TRBJ2-1 TRBV2 . . TGTGCCAGCAGTGGCCCCGGGAATGAGCAGTTCTTC CASSGPGNEQFF
TRBJ2-1 TRBV7-9 . . TGTGCCAGCAGCTTCGGCCTGCGCGATGAGCAGTTCTTC CASSFGLRDEQFF
TRBJ2-1 TRBV6-1 TRBD2 . TGTGCCAGCAGTGAACTGTTAGCGGGGCCATACAATGAGCAGTTCTTC CASSELLAGPYNEQFF
TRBJ2-7 TRBV7-9 TRBD2 . TGTGCCAGCAGCTTAGTCGGGGGGTTGGAGCAGTACTTC CASSLVGGLEQYF
TRBJ2-5 TRBV9 . . TGTGCCAGCAGCGTAGGACCACCGGGGGAGACCCAGTACTTC CASSVGPPGETQYF
TRBJ1-2 TRBV3-1 . . TGTGCCAGCAGCCAAGATGGTTTCGTCGGACAGATTTATGGCTACACCTTC CASSQDGFVGQIYGYTF
TRBJ1-2 TRBV20-1 . few TGCAGTGCTAGTGCCCAGACGGCGACAGCGGGTGGCTACACCTTC CSASAQTATAGGYTF
TRBJ2-4 TRBV18 . few TGTGCCAGCTCACCAGGGACCGACATTCAGTACTTC CASSPGTDIQYF
TRBJ2-7 TRBV10-3 . . TGTGCCATCACGGCTAGTCCTACCTACGAGCAGTACTTC CAITASPTYEQYF
TRBJ2-7 TRBV11-3 . once TGTGCCAGCAGCACGGGACAACAGTCGCGGCAGTACTTC CASSTGQQSRQYF
TRBJ1-5 TRBV4-3 . . TGCGCCAGCAGCCAAGGGAGAGGGCTAGGGCAGCCCCAGCATTTT CASSQGRGLGQPQHF
TRBJ2-1 TRBV12-3/TRBV12-4 . many TGTGCCAGCAGTTTAAGTACGTACAATGAGCAGTTCTTC CASSLSTYNEQFF